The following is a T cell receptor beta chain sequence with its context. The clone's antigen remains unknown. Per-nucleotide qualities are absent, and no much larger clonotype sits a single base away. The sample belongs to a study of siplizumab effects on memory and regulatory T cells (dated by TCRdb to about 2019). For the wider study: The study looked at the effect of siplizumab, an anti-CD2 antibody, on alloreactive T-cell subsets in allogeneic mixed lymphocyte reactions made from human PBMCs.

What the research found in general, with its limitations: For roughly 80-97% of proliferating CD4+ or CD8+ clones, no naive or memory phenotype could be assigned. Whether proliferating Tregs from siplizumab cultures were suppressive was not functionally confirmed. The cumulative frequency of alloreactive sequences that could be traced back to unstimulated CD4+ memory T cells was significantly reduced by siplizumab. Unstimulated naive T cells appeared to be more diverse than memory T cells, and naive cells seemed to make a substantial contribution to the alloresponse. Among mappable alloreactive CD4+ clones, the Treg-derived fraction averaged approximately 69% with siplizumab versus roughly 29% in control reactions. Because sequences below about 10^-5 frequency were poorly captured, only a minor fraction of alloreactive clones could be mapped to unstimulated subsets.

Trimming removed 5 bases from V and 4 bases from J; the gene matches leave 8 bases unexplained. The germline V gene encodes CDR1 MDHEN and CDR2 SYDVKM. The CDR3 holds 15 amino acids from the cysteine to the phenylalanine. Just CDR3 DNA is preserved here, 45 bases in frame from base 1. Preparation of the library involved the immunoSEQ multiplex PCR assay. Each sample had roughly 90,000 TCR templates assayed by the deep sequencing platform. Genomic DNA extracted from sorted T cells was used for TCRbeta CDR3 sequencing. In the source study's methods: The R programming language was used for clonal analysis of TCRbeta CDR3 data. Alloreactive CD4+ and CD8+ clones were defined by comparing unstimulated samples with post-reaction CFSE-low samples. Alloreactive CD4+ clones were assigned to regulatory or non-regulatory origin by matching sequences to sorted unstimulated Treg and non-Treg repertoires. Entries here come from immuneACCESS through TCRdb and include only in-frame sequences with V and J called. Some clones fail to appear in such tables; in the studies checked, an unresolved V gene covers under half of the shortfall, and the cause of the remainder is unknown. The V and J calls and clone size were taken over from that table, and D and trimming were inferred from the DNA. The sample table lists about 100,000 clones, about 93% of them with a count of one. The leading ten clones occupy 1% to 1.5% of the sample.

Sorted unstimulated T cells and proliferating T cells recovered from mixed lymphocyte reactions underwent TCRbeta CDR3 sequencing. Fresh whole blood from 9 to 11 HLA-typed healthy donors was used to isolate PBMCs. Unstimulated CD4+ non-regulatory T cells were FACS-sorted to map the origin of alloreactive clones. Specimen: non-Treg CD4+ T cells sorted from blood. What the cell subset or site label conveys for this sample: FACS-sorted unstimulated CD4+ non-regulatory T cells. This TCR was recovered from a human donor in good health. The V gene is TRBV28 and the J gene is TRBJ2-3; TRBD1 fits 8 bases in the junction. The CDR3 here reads CASSTLDRGADTQYF. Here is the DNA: TGTGCCAGCAGTACACTAGACAGGGGAGCAGATACGCAGTATTTT.